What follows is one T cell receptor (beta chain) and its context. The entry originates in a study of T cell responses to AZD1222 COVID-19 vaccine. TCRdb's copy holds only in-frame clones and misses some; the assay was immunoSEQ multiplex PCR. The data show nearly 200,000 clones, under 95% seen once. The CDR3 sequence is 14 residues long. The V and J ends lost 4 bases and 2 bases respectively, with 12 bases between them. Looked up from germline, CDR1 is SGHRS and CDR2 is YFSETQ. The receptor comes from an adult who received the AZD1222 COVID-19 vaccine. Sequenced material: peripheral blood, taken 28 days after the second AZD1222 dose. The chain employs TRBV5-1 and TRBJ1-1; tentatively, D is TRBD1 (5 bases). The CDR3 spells CASSATGDNTEAFF. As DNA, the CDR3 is TGCGCCAGCAGCGCCACAGGTGATAACACTGAAGCTTTCTTT.